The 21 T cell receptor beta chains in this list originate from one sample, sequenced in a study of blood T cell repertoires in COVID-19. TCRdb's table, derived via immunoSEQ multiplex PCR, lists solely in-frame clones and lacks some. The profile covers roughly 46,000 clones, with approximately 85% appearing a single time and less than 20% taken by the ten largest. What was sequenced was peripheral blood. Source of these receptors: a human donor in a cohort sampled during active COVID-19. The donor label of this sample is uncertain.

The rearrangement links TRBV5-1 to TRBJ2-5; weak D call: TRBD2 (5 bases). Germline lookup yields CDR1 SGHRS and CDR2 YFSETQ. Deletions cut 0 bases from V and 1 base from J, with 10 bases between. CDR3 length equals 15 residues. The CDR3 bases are TGCGCCAGCAGCTTGGGGAGAACTAGCCAAGAGACCCAGTACTTC. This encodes CASSLGRTSQETQYF.

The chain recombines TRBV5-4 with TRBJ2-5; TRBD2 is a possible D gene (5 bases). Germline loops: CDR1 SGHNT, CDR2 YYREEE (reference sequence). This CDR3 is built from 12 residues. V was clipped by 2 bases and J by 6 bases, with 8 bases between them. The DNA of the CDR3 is TGTGCCAGCAGCTTCTCCGGGAAGACCCAGTACTTC. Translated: CASSFSGKTQYF.

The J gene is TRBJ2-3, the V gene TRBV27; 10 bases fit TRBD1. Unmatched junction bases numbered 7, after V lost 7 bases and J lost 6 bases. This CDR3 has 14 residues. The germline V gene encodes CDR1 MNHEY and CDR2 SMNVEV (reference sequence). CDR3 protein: CASKPGQGFDTQYF. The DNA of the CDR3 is TGTGCCAGCAAACCGGGACAGGGGTTCGATACGCAGTATTTT.

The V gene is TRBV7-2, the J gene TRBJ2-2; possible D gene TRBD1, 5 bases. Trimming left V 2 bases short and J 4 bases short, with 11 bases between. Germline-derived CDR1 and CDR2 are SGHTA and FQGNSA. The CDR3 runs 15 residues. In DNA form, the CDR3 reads TGTGCCAGCAGCTTAAGACCGCAGGGCACCGGGGAGCTGTTTTTT. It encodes CASSLRPQGTGELFF.

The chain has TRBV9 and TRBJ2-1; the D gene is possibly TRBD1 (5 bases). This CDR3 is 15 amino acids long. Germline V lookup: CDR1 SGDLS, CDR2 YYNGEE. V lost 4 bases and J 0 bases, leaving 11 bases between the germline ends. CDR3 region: CASSLQGFSYNEQFF. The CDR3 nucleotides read TGTGCCAGCAGCTTGCAGGGTTTCTCCTACAATGAGCAGTTCTTC.

CDR3 protein: CASSQDSGVEAFF. The CDR3 DNA follows: TGTGCCAGCAGCCAAGATTCAGGGGTTGAAGCTTTCTTT. The rearrangement joins TRBV3-1 (or the pseudogene TRBV3-2) to TRBJ1-1, with D possibly TRBD1 on 6 matching bases. CDR3 length: 13 residues. The V end lost 0 bases, the J end lost 7 bases, and 9 bases lay between the germline ends. Germline V lookup: CDR1 LGHDT, CDR2 YNNKEL (reference sequence).

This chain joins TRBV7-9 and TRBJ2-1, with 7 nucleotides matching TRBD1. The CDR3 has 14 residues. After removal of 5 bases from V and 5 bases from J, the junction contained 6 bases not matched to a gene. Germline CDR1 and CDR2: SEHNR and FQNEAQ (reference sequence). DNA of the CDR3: TGTGCCAGCAGCCAGACAGGGAAAAACAATGAGCAGTTCTTC. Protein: CASSQTGKNNEQFF.

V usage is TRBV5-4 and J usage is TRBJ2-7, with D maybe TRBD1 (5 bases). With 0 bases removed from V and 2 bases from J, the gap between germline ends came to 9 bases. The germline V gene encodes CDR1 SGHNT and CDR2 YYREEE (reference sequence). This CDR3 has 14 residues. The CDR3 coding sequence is TGTGCCAGCAGCTTGGGACAGCTTACCTACGAGCAGTACTTC. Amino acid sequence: CASSLGQLTYEQYF.

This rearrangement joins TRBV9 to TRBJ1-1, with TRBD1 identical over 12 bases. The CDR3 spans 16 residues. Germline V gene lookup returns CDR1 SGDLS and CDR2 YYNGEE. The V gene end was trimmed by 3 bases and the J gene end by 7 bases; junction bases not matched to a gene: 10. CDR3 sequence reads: CASSARPGQGAIEAFF. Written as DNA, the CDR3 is TGTGCCAGCAGCGCCCGCCCGGGACAGGGGGCGATTGAAGCTTTCTTT.

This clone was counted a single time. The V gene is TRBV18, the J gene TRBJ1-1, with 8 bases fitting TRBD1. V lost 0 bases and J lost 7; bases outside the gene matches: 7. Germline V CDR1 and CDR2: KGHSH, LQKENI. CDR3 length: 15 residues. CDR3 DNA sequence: TGTGCCAGCTCACCACCGTCCCAGGGGGCCGGTGAAGCTTTCTTT. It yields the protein CASSPPSQGAGEAFF.

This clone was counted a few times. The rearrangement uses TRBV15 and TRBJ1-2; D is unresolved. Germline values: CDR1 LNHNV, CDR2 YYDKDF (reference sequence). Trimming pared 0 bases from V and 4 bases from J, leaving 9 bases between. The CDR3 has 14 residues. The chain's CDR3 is CATSRDDGIYGYTF. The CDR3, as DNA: TGTGCCACCAGCAGAGATGACGGGATCTATGGCTACACCTTC.

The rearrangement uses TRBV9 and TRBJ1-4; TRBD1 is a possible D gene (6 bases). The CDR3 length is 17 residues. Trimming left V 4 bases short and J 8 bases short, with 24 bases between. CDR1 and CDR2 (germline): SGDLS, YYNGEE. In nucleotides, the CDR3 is TGTGCCAGCAGCTTCTCGCCGGGACACCAAGGAGGCGAAAAACTGTTTTTT. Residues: CASSFSPGHQGGEKLFF. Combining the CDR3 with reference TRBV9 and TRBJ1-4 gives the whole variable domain DSGVTQTPKHLITATGQRVTLRCSPRSGDLSVYWYQQSLDQGLQFLIQYYNGEERAKGNILERFSAQQFPDLHSELNLSSLELGDSALYFCASSFSPGHQGGEKLFFGSGTQLSVL.

CDR3 sequence reads: CASSTTGGTEAFF. The DNA for the CDR3 is TGTGCCAGCAGTACGACAGGGGGCACTGAAGCTTTCTTT. The chain recombines TRBV2 with TRBJ1-1; 9 bases align to TRBD1. The CDR3 is made up of 13 amino acids. J gave up 4 bases and V 5 bases, and 2 bases lay outside the gene matches. The germline CDR1 and CDR2 sequences are SNHLY and FYNNEI.

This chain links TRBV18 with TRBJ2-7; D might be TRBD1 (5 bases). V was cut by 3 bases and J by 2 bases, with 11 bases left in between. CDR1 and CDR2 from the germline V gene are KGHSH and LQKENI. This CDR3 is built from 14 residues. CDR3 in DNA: TGTGCCAGCTCACCCCTGCCAGGGACCTACGAGCAGTACTTC. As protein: CASSPLPGTYEQYF.

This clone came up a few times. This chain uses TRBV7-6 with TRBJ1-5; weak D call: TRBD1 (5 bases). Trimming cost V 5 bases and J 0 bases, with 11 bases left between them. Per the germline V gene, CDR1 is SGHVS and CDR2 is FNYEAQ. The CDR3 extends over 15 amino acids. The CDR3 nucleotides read TGTGCCAGCAGCCGGGACTCCCATAGCAATCAGCCCCAGCATTTT. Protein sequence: CASSRDSHSNQPQHF.

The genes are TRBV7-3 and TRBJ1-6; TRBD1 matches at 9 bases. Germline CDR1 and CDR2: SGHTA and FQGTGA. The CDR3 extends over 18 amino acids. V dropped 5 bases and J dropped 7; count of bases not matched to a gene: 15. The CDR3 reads CASSPSGQGRFGNSPLHF. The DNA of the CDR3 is TGTGCCAGCAGCCCCTCGGGACAGGGTAGGTTCGGGAATTCACCCCTCCACTTT.

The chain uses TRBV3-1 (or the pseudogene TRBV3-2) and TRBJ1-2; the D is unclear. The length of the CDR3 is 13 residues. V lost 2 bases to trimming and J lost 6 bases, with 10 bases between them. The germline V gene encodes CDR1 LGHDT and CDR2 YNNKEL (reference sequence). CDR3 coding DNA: TGTGCCAGCAGCCAAAGTTCGGCGGATGGCTACACCTTC. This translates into CASSQSSADGYTF.

CDR3 amino acids: CASSPGGWEQYF. DNA of the CDR3: TGTGCCAGCTCACCAGGGGGCTGGGAGCAGTACTTC. The rearrangement links TRBV18 to TRBJ2-7, with TRBD1 as a possible D gene (6 bases). V was shortened by 2 bases and J by 7 bases, with 9 bases between the two germline ends. CDR1 and CDR2 (germline): KGHSH, LQKENI. This CDR3 has 12 amino acids.

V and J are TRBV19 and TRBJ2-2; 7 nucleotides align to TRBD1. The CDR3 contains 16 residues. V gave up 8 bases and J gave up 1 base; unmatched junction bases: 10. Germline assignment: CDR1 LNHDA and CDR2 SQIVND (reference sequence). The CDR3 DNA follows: TGTGCCAGTCGATTAACCGGGACAGAGAACACCGGGGAGCTGTTTTTT. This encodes CASRLTGTENTGELFF.

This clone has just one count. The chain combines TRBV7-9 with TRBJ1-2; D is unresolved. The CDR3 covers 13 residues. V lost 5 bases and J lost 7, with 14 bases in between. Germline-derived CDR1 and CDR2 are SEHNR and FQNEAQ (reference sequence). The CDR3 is CASSERESGGYTF. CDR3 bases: TGTGCCAGCAGCGAAAGGGAGTCAGGTGGCTACACCTTC.

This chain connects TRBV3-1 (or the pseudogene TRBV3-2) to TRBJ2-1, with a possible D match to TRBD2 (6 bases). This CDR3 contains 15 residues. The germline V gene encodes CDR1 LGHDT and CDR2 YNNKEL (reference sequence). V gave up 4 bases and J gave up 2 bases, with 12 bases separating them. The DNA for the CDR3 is TGTGCCAGCAGCCCCCCTGGCGGGGCCTACAATGAGCAGTTCTTC. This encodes CASSPPGGAYNEQFF.